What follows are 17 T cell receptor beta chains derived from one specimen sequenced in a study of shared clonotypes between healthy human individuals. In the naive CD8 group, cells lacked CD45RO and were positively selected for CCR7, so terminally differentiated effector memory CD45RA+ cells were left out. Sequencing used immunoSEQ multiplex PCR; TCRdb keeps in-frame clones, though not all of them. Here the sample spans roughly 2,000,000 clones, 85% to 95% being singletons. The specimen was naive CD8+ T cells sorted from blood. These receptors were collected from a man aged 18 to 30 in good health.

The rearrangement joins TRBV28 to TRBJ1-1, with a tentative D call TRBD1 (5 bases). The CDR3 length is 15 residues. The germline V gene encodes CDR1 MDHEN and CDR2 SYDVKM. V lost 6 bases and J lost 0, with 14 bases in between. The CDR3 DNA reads TGTGCCAGCAGCACCACGGGACGCATGAACACTGAAGCTTTCTTT. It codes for CASSTTGRMNTEAFF. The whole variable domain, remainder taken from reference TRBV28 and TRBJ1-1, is DVKVTQSSRYLVKRTGEKVFLECVQDMDHENMFWYRQDPGLGLRLIYFSYDVKMKEKGDIPEGYSVSREKKERFSLILESASTNQTSMYLCASSTTGRMNTEAFFGQGTRLTVV.

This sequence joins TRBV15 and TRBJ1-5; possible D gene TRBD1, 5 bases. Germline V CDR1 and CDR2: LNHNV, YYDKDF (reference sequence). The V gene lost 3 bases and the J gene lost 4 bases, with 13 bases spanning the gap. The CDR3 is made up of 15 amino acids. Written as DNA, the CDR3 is TGTGCCACCAGCAGCAGCAGACAGATTAATCAGCCCCAGCATTTT. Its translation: CATSSSRQINQPQHF.

The CDR3 loop is CASRGTSERSSYNEQFF. The CDR3 DNA reads TGTGCCAGCAGGGGGACTAGCGAGAGAAGCTCCTACAATGAGCAGTTCTTC. The chain recombines TRBV7-9 with TRBJ2-1, with TRBD2 matching over 10 bases. Trimming removed 6 bases from V and 0 bases from J; junction bases left unmatched: 8. This CDR3 is 17 amino acids long. Germline CDR1 reads SEHNR; CDR2 reads FQNEAQ (reference sequence).

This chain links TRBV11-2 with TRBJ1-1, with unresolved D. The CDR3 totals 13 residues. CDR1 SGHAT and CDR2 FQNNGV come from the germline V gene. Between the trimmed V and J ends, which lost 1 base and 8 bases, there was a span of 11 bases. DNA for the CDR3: TGTGCCAGCAGCTTAGGGCAACTCAAAGAAGCTTTCTTT. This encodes CASSLGQLKEAFF.

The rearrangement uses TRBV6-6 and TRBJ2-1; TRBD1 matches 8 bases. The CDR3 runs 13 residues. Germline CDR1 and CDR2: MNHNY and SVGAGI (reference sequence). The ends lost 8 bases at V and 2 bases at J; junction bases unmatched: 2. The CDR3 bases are TGTGCCAGCGGGACAGGCCCCTACAATGAGCAGTTCTTC. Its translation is CASGTGPYNEQFF.

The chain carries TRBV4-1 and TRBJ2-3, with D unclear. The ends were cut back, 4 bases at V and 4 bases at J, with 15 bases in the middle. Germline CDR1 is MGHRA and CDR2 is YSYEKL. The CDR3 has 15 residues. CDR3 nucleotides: TGCGCCAGCAGCCCTAGTGGCTCCATGTCAGATACGCAGTATTTT. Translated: CASSPSGSMSDTQYF.

This CDR3 is CASTLGLEGTNEKLFF. CDR3 coding DNA: TGTGCCAGCACTCTGGGGCTGGAAGGAACTAATGAAAAACTGTTTTTT. The chain recombines TRBV25-1 with TRBJ1-4; D perhaps matches TRBD1 (5 bases). Trimming pared 7 bases from V and 1 base from J, leaving 16 bases between. CDR3 size: 16 residues. CDR1 and CDR2 from the germline V gene are MGHDK and SYGVNS.

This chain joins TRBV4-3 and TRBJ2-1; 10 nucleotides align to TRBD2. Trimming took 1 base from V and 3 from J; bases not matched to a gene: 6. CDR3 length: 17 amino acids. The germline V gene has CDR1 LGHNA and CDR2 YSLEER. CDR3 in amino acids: CASSQADRLAGYNEQFF. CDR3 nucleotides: TGCGCCAGCAGCCAAGCAGATAGACTAGCGGGCTACAATGAGCAGTTCTTC.

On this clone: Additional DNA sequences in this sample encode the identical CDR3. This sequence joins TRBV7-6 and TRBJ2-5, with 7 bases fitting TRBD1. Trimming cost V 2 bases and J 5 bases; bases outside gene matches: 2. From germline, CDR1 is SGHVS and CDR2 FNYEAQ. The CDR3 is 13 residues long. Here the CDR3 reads CASSLRGGETQYF. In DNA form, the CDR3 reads TGTGCCAGCAGCTTAAGAGGGGGCGAGACCCAGTACTTC.

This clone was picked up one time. The CDR3 nucleotides read TGTGCCAGCAGCCCTGAGGGGACTAGCGGGGTAAATGAGCAGTTCTTC. Protein product: CASSPEGTSGVNEQFF. This sequence joins TRBV13 and TRBJ2-1; 13 positions match TRBD2. CDR1 and CDR2 from the germline V gene are PRHDT and FYEKMQ (reference sequence). The CDR3 loop spans 16 amino acids. The V segment lost 5 bases and the J segment 7 bases; nucleotides outside the gene matches: 8.

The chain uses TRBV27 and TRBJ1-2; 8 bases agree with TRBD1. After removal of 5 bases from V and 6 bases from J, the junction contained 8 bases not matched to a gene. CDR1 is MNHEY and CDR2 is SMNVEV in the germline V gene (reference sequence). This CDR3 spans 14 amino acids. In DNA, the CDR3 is TGTGCCAGCAGTATCAGGACAGGGTTCGATGGCTACACCTTC. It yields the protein CASSIRTGFDGYTF.

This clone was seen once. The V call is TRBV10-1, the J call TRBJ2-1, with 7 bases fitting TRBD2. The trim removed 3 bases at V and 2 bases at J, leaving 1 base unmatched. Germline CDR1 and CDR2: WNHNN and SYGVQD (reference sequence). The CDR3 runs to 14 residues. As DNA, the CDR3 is TGCGCCAGCAGTGAAAGCGGGACCTACAATGAGCAGTTCTTC. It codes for CASSESGTYNEQFF.

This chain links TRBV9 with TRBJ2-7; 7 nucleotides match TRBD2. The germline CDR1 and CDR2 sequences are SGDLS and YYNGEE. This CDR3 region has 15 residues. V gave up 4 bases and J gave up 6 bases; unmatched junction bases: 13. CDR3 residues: CASSRGGALESEQYF. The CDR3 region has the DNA TGTGCCAGCAGCCGCGGGGGTGCCCTTGAGTCCGAGCAGTACTTC. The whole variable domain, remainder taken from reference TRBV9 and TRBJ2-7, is DSGVTQTPKHLITATGQRVTLRCSPRSGDLSVYWYQQSLDQGLQFLIQYYNGEERAKGNILERFSAQQFPDLHSELNLSSLELGDSALYFCASSRGGALESEQYFGPGTRLTVT.

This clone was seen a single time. In nucleotides, the CDR3 is TGCGCCAGCAGCCAAGATATTTCGGCAGGGGATGAAAAACTGTTTTTT. Translated: CASSQDISAGDEKLFF. V is TRBV4-3 and J is TRBJ1-4; a weak D match, TRBD1 (6 bases). Trimming removed 0 bases at V and 6 bases at J, with 14 bases between. The V gene's germline CDR1 is LGHNA and CDR2 YSLEER. The CDR3 has 16 amino acids.

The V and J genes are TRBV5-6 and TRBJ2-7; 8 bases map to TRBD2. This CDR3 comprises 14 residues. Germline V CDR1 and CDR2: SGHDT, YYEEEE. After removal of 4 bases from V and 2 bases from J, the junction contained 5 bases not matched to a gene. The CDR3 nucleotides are TGTGCCAGCAGCCGTAGCGGGGCCGCCTACGAGCAGTACTTC. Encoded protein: CASSRSGAAYEQYF. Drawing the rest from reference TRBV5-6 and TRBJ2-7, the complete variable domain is DAGVTQSPTHLIKTRGQQVTLRCSPKSGHDTVSWYQQALGQGPQFIFQYYEEEERQRGNFPDRFSGHQFPNYSSELNVNALLLGDSALYLCASSRSGAAYEQYFGPGTRLTVT.

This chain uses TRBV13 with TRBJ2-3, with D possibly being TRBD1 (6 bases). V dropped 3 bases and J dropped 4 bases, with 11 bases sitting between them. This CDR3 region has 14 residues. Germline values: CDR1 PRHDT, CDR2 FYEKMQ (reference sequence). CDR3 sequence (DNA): TGTGCCAGCAGCTTGCCAGGGGAGCCAGATACGCAGTATTTT. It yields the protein CASSLPGEPDTQYF. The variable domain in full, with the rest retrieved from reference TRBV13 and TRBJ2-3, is AAGVIQSPRHLIKEKRETATLKCYPIPRHDTVYWYQQGPGQDPQFLISFYEKMQSDKGSIPDRFSAQQFSDYHSELNMSSLELGDSALYFCASSLPGEPDTQYFGPGTRLTVL.

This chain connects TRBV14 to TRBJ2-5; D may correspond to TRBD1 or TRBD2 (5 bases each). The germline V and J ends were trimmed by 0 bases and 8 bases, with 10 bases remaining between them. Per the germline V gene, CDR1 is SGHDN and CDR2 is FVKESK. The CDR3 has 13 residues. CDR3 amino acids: CASSQDKRGTQYF. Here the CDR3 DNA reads TGTGCCAGCAGCCAAGATAAGAGGGGAACCCAGTACTTC.